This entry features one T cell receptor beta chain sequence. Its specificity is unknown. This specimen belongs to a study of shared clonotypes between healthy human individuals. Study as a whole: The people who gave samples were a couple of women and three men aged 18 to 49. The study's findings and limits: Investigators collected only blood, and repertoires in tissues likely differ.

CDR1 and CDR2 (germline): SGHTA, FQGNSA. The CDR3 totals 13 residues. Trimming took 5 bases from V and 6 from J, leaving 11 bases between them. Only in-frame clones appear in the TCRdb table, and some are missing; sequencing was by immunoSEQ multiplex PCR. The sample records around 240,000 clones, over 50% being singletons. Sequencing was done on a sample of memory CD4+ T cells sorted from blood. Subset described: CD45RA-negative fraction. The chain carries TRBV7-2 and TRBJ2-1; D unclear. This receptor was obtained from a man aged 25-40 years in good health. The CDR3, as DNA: TGTGCCAGCAGCAGCCTCTTTGGCAATGAGCAGTTCTTC. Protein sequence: CASSSLFGNEQFF.